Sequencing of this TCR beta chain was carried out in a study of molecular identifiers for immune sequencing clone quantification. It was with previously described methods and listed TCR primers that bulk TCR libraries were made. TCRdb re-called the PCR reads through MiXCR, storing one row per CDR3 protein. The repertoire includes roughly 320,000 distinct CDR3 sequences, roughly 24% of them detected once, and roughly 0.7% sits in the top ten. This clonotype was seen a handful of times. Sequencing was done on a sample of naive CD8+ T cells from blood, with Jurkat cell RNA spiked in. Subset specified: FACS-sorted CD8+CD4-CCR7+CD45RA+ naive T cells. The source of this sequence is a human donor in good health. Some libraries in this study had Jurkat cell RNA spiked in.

In DNA form, the CDR3 reads TGTGCCAGCAGCCAAGATTGGGGGGGTGGTACGGAAGCTTTCTTT. Its protein product is CASSQDWGGGTEAFF. The chain carries TRBV4-2 and TRBJ1-1; TRBD1 might be the D (5 bases). V lost 0 bases to trimming and J lost 8 bases, with 16 bases between them. CDR3 size: 15 residues. Looked up from germline, CDR1 is LGHNA and CDR2 is YNFKEQ.